The source of this T cell receptor (beta chain) is a study of a mutant IDH1 vaccine in newly diagnosed glioma. Specified time point: week 23, last vaccination. Doses consisted of 300 ug of mutant IDH1 20-mer peptide each, paired with topical imiquimod. The CDR3 sequence is 14 residues long. V was clipped by 2 bases and J by 4 bases, with 12 bases between them. Germline CDR1 SGHRS, CDR2 YFSETQ. As to this clone: What it recognizes is unknown.

The method was immunoSEQ multiplex PCR; TCRdb's version includes in-frame clones alone and lacks a portion of them. The sample shows roughly 28,000 clones, over 80% of them seen only once. This material consisted of PBMCs, taken from a glioma patient whose treatment included an IDH1 peptide vaccine. The rearrangement joins TRBV5-1 to TRBJ2-5; tentatively, D is TRBD1 (5 bases). This receptor was identified in a woman aged 18-30 years with glioma. CDR3 bases: TGCGCCAGCAGCTTCGGAAGGGGTTTAGAGACCCAGTACTTC. Its protein is CASSFGRGLETQYF.